The 25 T cell receptor beta chains below were found in one sample sequenced in a study of siplizumab effects on memory and regulatory T cells. Sequenced by immunoSEQ multiplex PCR; TCRdb stores in-frame clones only, minus some. The sample yields some 100,000 clones, more than 85% seen once. Sequencing used CD4+ T cells sorted from blood. These receptors were taken from a human donor in good health. Some clones in this sample may be carry-over from other donors' samples.

The CDR3 loop reads CAWGVGTETGEQYF. The DNA of the CDR3 is TGTGCCTGGGGCGTAGGGACAGAAACGGGCGAGCAGTACTTC. The chain uses TRBV30 and TRBJ2-7; 7 nucleotides match TRBD1. Germline V gene data show CDR1 as GTSNPN and CDR2 as SVGIG (reference sequence). The CDR3 sequence is 14 residues long. Trimming took 5 bases from V and 6 from J; bases not matched to a gene: 13.

The V gene is TRBV7-2, the J gene TRBJ2-3; D may match TRBD1 or TRBD2 (5 bases each). The CDR3 spans 15 residues. V lost 5 bases and J 4 bases, leaving 16 bases between the germline ends. In germline, CDR1 is SGHTA, CDR2 FQGNSA. The CDR3 DNA reads as TGTGCCAGCAGCGTGGGGCATGGGGGTCCAGATACGCAGTATTTT. This encodes CASSVGHGGPDTQYF.

V gene TRBV28 combines with J gene TRBJ2-2, with 8 bases identical to TRBD1. The germline CDR1 and CDR2 sequences are MDHEN and SYDVKM. The CDR3 consists of 17 residues. V trimming: 4 bases; J trimming: 1 base; junction bases outside the gene matches: 8. CDR3 residues: CASSWDGQGRNTGELFF. The CDR3 region has the DNA TGTGCCAGCAGTTGGGACGGACAGGGAAGGAACACCGGGGAGCTGTTTTTT.

This chain joins TRBV28 and TRBJ1-2; 8 nucleotides line up with TRBD1. CDR1 and CDR2 from the germline V gene are MDHEN and SYDVKM. The junction had 9 bases not matched to a gene; V was cut back by 7 bases and J by 2 bases. The CDR3 totals 15 residues. The CDR3 loop is CASTLRGRWNYGYTF. CDR3 nucleotides: TGTGCCAGCACTCTCAGGGGGCGCTGGAACTATGGCTACACCTTC.

The chain carries TRBV9 and TRBJ1-2, with D possibly being TRBD1 (5 bases). Trimming removed 0 bases at V and 4 bases at J, with 13 bases between. CDR1 and CDR2 (germline): SGDLS, YYNGEE. The CDR3 sequence is 15 residues long. CDR3 in amino acids: CASSVDGRAIYGYTF. CDR3 DNA sequence: TGTGCCAGCAGCGTAGATGGCAGGGCGATCTATGGCTACACCTTC.

The V and J genes are TRBV28 and TRBJ1-3; tentatively, D is TRBD1 (6 bases). The CDR3 has 16 residues. Germline V gene data show CDR1 as MDHEN and CDR2 as SYDVKM. Between the trimmed V and J ends, which lost 8 bases and 1 base, there was a span of 18 bases. DNA for the CDR3: TGTGCCAGCGCCCTTGGGGGCCTAAATTCTGGAAACACCATATATTTT. As protein: CASALGGLNSGNTIYF.

This clone was observed once. The genes are TRBV10-3 and TRBJ2-1; unclear D gene. CDR3 length: 13 residues. V was trimmed by 7 bases and J by 3 bases, leaving 10 bases between them. Germline V CDR1 and CDR2: ENHRY, SYGVKD. The CDR3 region is CAITPNGYNEQFF. CDR3 in DNA: TGTGCCATCACCCCGAACGGCTACAATGAGCAGTTCTTC.

The V gene is TRBV5-1, the J gene TRBJ2-7; 11 bases map to TRBD1. Germline trimming cut 0 bases from V and 5 bases from J; bases unmatched to any gene: 4. Germline CDR1 reads SGHRS; CDR2 reads YFSETQ. CDR3 length: 15 amino acids. CDR3 loop: CASSLGTGGGDEQYF. CDR3 sequence (DNA): TGCGCCAGCAGCTTGGGGACAGGGGGCGGGGACGAGCAGTACTTC.

The CDR3, as DNA: TGCGCCAGCAGCCAAGATCAACAAGAGACCCAGTACTTC. Translation gives CASSQDQQETQYF. V and J are TRBV4-1 and TRBJ2-5; no reliable D call. Germline assignment: CDR1 MGHRA and CDR2 YSYEKL. Trimming shortened V by 0 bases and J by 2 bases, and 4 bases separated the two germline ends. CDR3 length equals 13 residues.

The chain couples TRBV5-1 to TRBJ2-3, with D perhaps matching TRBD2 (5 bases). Germline-derived CDR1 and CDR2 are SGHRS and YFSETQ. CDR3 length: 15 residues. V was shortened by 0 bases and J by 1 base, with 9 bases between the two germline ends. CDR3 region: CASSLALAGTDTQYF. Written as DNA, the CDR3 is TGCGCCAGCAGCTTGGCTCTAGCAGGCACAGATACGCAGTATTTT.

The chain's CDR3 is CASSSHGTGYGYTF. CDR3 DNA sequence: TGTGCCAGCAGCAGCCATGGGACGGGCTATGGCTACACCTTC. This sequence joins TRBV28 and TRBJ1-2, with D perhaps TRBD1 (5 bases). The V end lost 6 bases, the J end lost 4 bases, and 15 bases lay between the germline ends. Germline V gives CDR1 MDHEN, CDR2 SYDVKM. This CDR3 contains 14 residues.

This chain joins TRBV29-1 and TRBJ2-7; D may be TRBD2 (6 bases). The CDR3 is 12 amino acids. V was shortened by 6 bases and J by 3 bases, with 12 bases between the two germline ends. The germline gives CDR1 SQVTM, CDR2 ANQGSEA. CDR3 nucleotides: TGCAGCGTCCAGACTAGTATCTACGAGCAGTACTTC. Translated: CSVQTSIYEQYF.

The chain carries TRBV6-5 and TRBJ2-3; a possible D gene is TRBD2 (6 bases). Germline loops: CDR1 MNHEY, CDR2 SVGAGI. The CDR3 contains 13 residues. V was shortened by 7 bases and J by 2 bases, with 10 bases between the two germline ends. The CDR3 is CASKVRDTDTQYF. The CDR3 nucleotides are TGTGCCAGCAAGGTGCGGGACACAGATACGCAGTATTTT.

V and J are TRBV15 and TRBJ1-4, with D uncertain. The germline V and J ends were trimmed by 5 bases and 3 bases, with 13 bases remaining between them. CDR3 length equals 15 residues. In germline, CDR1 is LNHNV, CDR2 YYDKDF (reference sequence). The CDR3 DNA reads TGTGCCACCAGCCGCGCGCGGGCTGCTAATGAAAAACTGTTTTTT. Translated: CATSRARAANEKLFF.

This chain joins TRBV19 and TRBJ2-1, with D tentatively TRBD1 (6 bases). V lost 5 bases and J 12 bases, leaving 14 bases between the germline ends. The CDR3 totals 12 residues. Germline assignment: CDR1 LNHDA and CDR2 SQIVND (reference sequence). DNA of the CDR3: TGTGCCAGTAGTCCCCCACAGGGTGCGCAGTTCTTC. It specifies CASSPPQGAQFF.

V is TRBV6-1 and J is TRBJ2-4; tentatively, D is TRBD2 (6 bases). The CDR3 runs to 11 residues. In germline, CDR1 is MNHNS, CDR2 SASEGT. Trimming took off 5 bases at V and 13 bases at J, with 12 bases between the two ends. CDR3 protein: CASSTRTNQYF. The CDR3 nucleotides read TGTGCCAGCAGTACCCGGACTAACCAGTACTTC.

The chain links TRBV2 to TRBJ2-4; D remains unclear. The length of the CDR3 is 12 residues. Between the trimmed V and J ends, which lost 2 bases and 7 bases, there was a span of 6 bases. The germline CDR1 and CDR2 sequences are SNHLY and FYNNEI. The CDR3: CASSEFQNIQYF. The CDR3 DNA reads as TGTGCCAGCAGTGAATTTCAGAACATTCAGTACTTC. The full variable domain, in which reference TRBV2 and TRBJ2-4 provide the parts outside the CDR3, is EPEVTQTPSHQVTQMGQEVILRCVPISNHLYFYWYRQILGQKVEFLVSFYNNEISEKSEIFDDQFSVERPDGSNFTLKIRSTKLEDSAMYFCASSEFQNIQYFGAGTRLSVL.

The J gene is TRBJ2-3, the V gene TRBV21-1; TRBD2 is taken as the D call from the table, unchecked against the DNA. TRBV21-1 is shown as a pseudogene. The CDR3 covers 18 residues. CDR3 loop: CASSKNKVGSRYTDTQYF. The CDR3 DNA reads as TGTGCCAGCAGCAAAAATAAAGTCGGTAGCCGGTACACAGATACGCAGTATTTT.

The DNA of the CDR3 is TGTGCCAGCAGTGTTTTTATGACAGACAATTCACCCCTCCACTTT. This gives the protein CASSVFMTDNSPLHF. The chain uses TRBV2 and TRBJ1-6; D might be TRBD1 (5 bases). Germline assignment: CDR1 SNHLY and CDR2 FYNNEI. The CDR3 is made up of 15 amino acids. V was trimmed by 4 bases and J by 7 bases, leaving 14 bases between them.

The V call is TRBV11-2, the J call TRBJ2-5, with 9 positions matching TRBD2. The ends lost 4 bases at V and 4 bases at J; junction bases unmatched: 13. The CDR3 spans 17 residues. CDR1 is SGHAT, CDR2 FQNNGV, per germline. This CDR3 is CASSSLIAGALLETQYF. CDR3 coding DNA: TGTGCCAGCAGCTCGCTAATAGCGGGAGCTTTGTTAGAGACCCAGTACTTC.

The chain carries TRBV19 and TRBJ1-1; 8 bases fit TRBD1. CDR3 length: 15 amino acids. Germline values: CDR1 LNHDA, CDR2 SQIVND (reference sequence). V lost 5 bases to trimming and J lost 1 base; unmatched junction nucleotides: 6. The DNA of the CDR3 is TGTGCCAGTAGTTTTTATACAGGGGGGAACACTGAAGCTTTCTTT. Encoded protein: CASSFYTGGNTEAFF.

This sequence joins TRBV5-1 and TRBJ2-7; a weak D match, TRBD2 (5 bases). Trimming cost V 4 bases and J 2 bases, with 13 bases left between them. The CDR3 is 14 amino acids. CDR1 and CDR2 (germline): SGHRS, YFSETQ. CDR3 sequence reads: CASSPAPGTYEQYF. For the CDR3, the DNA is TGCGCCAGCAGCCCCGCCCCGGGAACCTACGAGCAGTACTTC.

The V and J genes are TRBV7-6 and TRBJ2-3, with 9 bases identical to TRBD2. V shed 5 bases and J 4 bases; nucleotides not matched to a gene: 7. Germline V gene data show CDR1 as SGHVS and CDR2 as FNYEAQ. CDR3 length: 15 residues. This CDR3 reads CASSPLAGMADTQYF. The CDR3 DNA follows: TGTGCCAGCAGCCCCCTAGCGGGAATGGCAGATACGCAGTATTTT. The full variable domain, rest sourced from reference TRBV7-6 and TRBJ2-3, is GAGVSQSPRYKVTKRGQDVALRCDPISGHVSLYWYRQALGQGPEFLTYFNYEAQQDKSGLPNDRFSAERPEGSISTLTIQRTEQRDSAMYRCASSPLAGMADTQYFGPGTRLTVL.

CDR3 loop: CASSYSRPPQPQHF. The CDR3 DNA sequence: TGTGCCAGCAGTTACTCGAGGCCCCCTCAGCCCCAGCATTTT. The chain joins TRBV6-6 to TRBJ1-5, with D unclear. The CDR3 runs 14 residues. CDR1 MNHNY and CDR2 SVGAGI come from the germline V gene (reference sequence). The V end lost 0 bases, the J end lost 6 bases, and 9 bases lay between the germline ends.

The rearrangement links TRBV5-6 to TRBJ2-3; 8 nucleotides line up with TRBD2. The CDR3 has 17 residues. CDR1 SGHDT and CDR2 YYEEEE come from the germline V gene. After removal of 0 bases from V and 0 bases from J, the junction contained 6 bases not matched to a gene. The CDR3 reads CASSLGGRLASTDTQYF. In DNA, the CDR3 is TGTGCCAGCAGCTTGGGAGGGCGACTAGCGAGCACAGATACGCAGTATTTT.